These 11 T cell receptor beta chains were sequenced from one sample in a study of blood T cell repertoires in COVID-19. The table came from immunoSEQ multiplex PCR; TCRdb's copy has only in-frame clones and leaves some out. The sample has around 130,000 clones; more than 75% are singletons. Specimen: peripheral blood. The receptor set was obtained from a woman between 50 and 59 years old with acute or convalescent COVID-19.

V gene TRBV19 combines with J gene TRBJ1-6; 9 nucleotides align to TRBD1. V was pared by 5 bases and J by 10 bases, with 9 bases of the junction left unmatched. CDR3 length: 15 residues. Germline CDR1 LNHDA, CDR2 SQIVND (reference sequence). CDR3 amino acids: CASSVKGQGGSPLHF. Written as DNA, the CDR3 is TGTGCCAGTAGTGTAAAGGGACAGGGAGGCTCACCCCTCCACTTT.

The chain links TRBV5-4 to TRBJ1-2, with 8 bases that match TRBD1. The CDR3 spans 15 residues. Germline V gene sequence: CDR1 SGHNT, CDR2 YYREEE (reference sequence). The junction had 6 bases not matched to a gene; V was cut back by 0 bases and J by 5 bases. The CDR3 reads CASSLGDRYWYGYTF. Written as DNA, the CDR3 is TGTGCCAGCAGCTTGGGGGACAGGTATTGGTATGGCTACACCTTC.

This clone showed up just once. The gene calls are TRBV9 and TRBJ1-3, with a weak D call TRBD1 (6 bases). V gave up 3 bases and J gave up 8 bases, with 18 bases separating them. This CDR3 has 15 residues. Germline loops: CDR1 SGDLS, CDR2 YYNGEE. CDR3 nucleotides: TGTGCCAGCAGCGGAGGGGGACATCCTTTTGACACCATATATTTT. As protein: CASSGGGHPFDTIYF. The entire variable domain, with the rest obtained from reference TRBV9 and TRBJ1-3, is as follows: DSGVTQTPKHLITATGQRVTLRCSPRSGDLSVYWYQQSLDQGLQFLIQYYNGEERAKGNILERFSAQQFPDLHSELNLSSLELGDSALYFCASSGGGHPFDTIYFGEGSWLTVV.

The chain carries TRBV5-1 and TRBJ1-1; D is unresolved. Deletions cut 3 bases from V and 1 base from J, with 13 bases between. The V gene's germline CDR1 is SGHRS and CDR2 YFSETQ. This CDR3 is built from 15 residues. This chain's CDR3 is CASSSKSRSNTEAFF. The CDR3 DNA is TGCGCCAGCAGCTCTAAATCGAGGTCGAACACTGAAGCTTTCTTT. Looking up the rest from reference TRBV5-1 and TRBJ1-1 gives the full variable domain: KAGVTQTPRYLIKTRGQQVTLSCSPISGHRSVSWYQQTPGQGLQFLFEYFSETQRNKGNFPGRFSGRQFSNSRSEMNVSTLELGDSALYLCASSSKSRSNTEAFFGQGTRLTVV.

The rearrangement uses TRBV10-3 and TRBJ2-5, with D perhaps matching TRBD2 (6 bases). Germline V gene lookup returns CDR1 ENHRY and CDR2 SYGVKD. The CDR3 spans 11 residues. V gave up 10 bases and J gave up 11 bases, with 17 bases separating them. CDR3 sequence: CATRAGTTQYF. As DNA, the CDR3 is TGTGCCACCAGGGCGGGGACGACTCAGTACTTC.

The chain couples TRBV12-3 or TRBV12-4 to TRBJ2-7, with a tentative D call TRBD1 (6 bases). CDR3 length equals 13 residues. Deletions cut 5 bases from V and 3 bases from J, with 11 bases between. CDR3 in DNA: TGTGCCAGCAGTCCGACAGGTGTCTACGAGCAGTACTTC. Translated: CASSPTGVYEQYF.

The chain combines TRBV27 with TRBJ2-1, with a weak D call TRBD2 (5 bases). The CDR3 contains 12 residues. Trimming removed 8 bases from V and 6 bases from J, with 11 bases in between. Germline V gene lookup returns CDR1 MNHEY and CDR2 SMNVEV (reference sequence). CDR3 loop: CASVSGINEQFF. Here the CDR3 DNA reads TGTGCCAGCGTATCGGGGATCAATGAGCAGTTCTTC.

The chain recombines TRBV6-6 with TRBJ2-3; 7 bases are a match to TRBD2. Germline V gene sequence: CDR1 MNHNY, CDR2 SVGAGI (reference sequence). There are 15 residues in the CDR3. V shed 4 bases and J 2 bases; nucleotides not matched to a gene: 6. In DNA form, the CDR3 reads TGTGCCAGCAGTTCCGGACTAGTTCTCACAGATACGCAGTATTTT. Translation: CASSSGLVLTDTQYF.

This rearrangement joins TRBV5-5 to TRBJ2-7, with 7 bases identical to TRBD1. Unmatched junction bases numbered 19, after V lost 4 bases and J lost 6 bases. The germline gives CDR1 SGHKS, CDR2 YYEKEE (reference sequence). The CDR3 has 17 amino acids. Here the CDR3 reads CASSLVATGTVFFEQYF. The DNA for the CDR3 is TGTGCCAGCAGCCTTGTAGCGACCGGGACAGTTTTTTTCGAGCAGTACTTC.

The chain uses TRBV9 and TRBJ2-3; 9 nucleotides match TRBD2. There are 16 residues in the CDR3. CDR1 is SGDLS and CDR2 is YYNGEE in the germline V gene. Unmatched junction bases numbered 9, after V lost 0 bases and J lost 7 bases. The CDR3 loop is CASSVGPSGTSYTQYF. In DNA form, the CDR3 reads TGTGCCAGCAGCGTAGGGCCTAGCGGGACAAGTTATACGCAGTATTTT.

V gene TRBV18 combines with J gene TRBJ2-5; 14 bases map to TRBD2. The CDR3 is made up of 17 amino acids. CDR1 and CDR2 (germline): KGHSH, LQKENI. The V segment lost 4 bases and the J segment 2 bases; nucleotides outside the gene matches: 6. CDR3 sequence (DNA): TGTGCCAGCTCACTGGGACTAGCGGGGGCTGGGCAAGAGACCCAGTACTTC. Protein sequence: CASSLGLAGAGQETQYF.